Listed here are 19 T cell receptor beta chains from one sample, sequenced in a study of T cells in Graves' hyperthyroidism and ophthalmopathy. RNA transcripts served as the template for amplifying TCR beta CDR3 regions. HTBI primers were the set used in a first-round RT-PCR of the TCR CDR3. TCRdb passed the multiplex PCR reads through MiXCR, listing each CDR3 protein once. The sample yields 620,000 or so distinct CDR3 sequences, 14% seen once. The sequenced material came from blood. Every receptor here comes from a woman aged 50 to 60 with Graves' ophthalmopathy.

This chain joins TRBV27 and TRBJ1-1; perhaps TRBD1 as D (5 bases). Looked up from germline, CDR1 is MNHEY and CDR2 is SMNVEV (reference sequence). Trimming took off 7 bases at V and 0 bases at J, with 12 bases between the two ends. CDR3 length equals 14 residues. CDR3: CASKNVGVNTEAFF. In DNA, the CDR3 is TGTGCCAGCAAAAACGTAGGGGTGAACACTGAAGCTTTCTTT.

This clonotype was detected only a few times. The chain combines TRBV19 with TRBJ2-6; 13 bases are shared with TRBD2. V dropped 1 base and J dropped 1; count of bases not matched to a gene: 13. The V gene's germline CDR1 is LNHDA and CDR2 SQIVND (reference sequence). The CDR3 contains 22 residues. The CDR3: CASSIVGTSGRAKTSGANVLTF. CDR3 sequence (DNA): TGTGCCAGTAGTATAGTAGGAACTAGCGGGAGGGCGAAGACGTCTGGGGCCAACGTCCTGACTTTC.

This clonotype was seen ten or more times. This chain joins TRBV3-1 and TRBJ1-5, with 7 nucleotides matching TRBD1. The V gene's germline CDR1 is LGHDT and CDR2 YNNKEL (reference sequence). This CDR3 contains 15 residues. V gave up 1 base and J gave up 7 bases; unmatched junction bases: 7. The CDR3 sequence is CASSQGAGGMQPQHF. The CDR3 coding sequence is TGTGCCAGCAGCCAAGGGGCAGGGGGGATGCAGCCCCAGCATTTT.

This clonotype was recorded many times. The chain links TRBV28 to TRBJ2-1; TRBD1 might be the D (6 bases). The CDR3 loop spans 16 amino acids. V was trimmed by 6 bases and J by 3 bases, leaving 18 bases between them. Germline assignment: CDR1 MDHEN and CDR2 SYDVKM. CDR3 protein: CASSFLPGTNYNEQFF. The CDR3 coding sequence is TGTGCCAGCAGCTTCTTACCCGGGACAAACTACAATGAGCAGTTCTTC.

This clonotype was recorded at least ten times. CDR3 sequence reads: CASSLVWTGSSYEQYF. The CDR3 DNA sequence: TGTGCCAGCAGCTTAGTATGGACAGGGAGCTCCTACGAGCAGTACTTC. This rearrangement joins TRBV7-8 to TRBJ2-7; 8 bases map to TRBD1. This CDR3 comprises 16 residues. Germline V CDR1 and CDR2: SGHVS, FQNEAQ. V shed 1 base and J 0 bases; nucleotides not matched to a gene: 5.

J is TRBJ2-1 and V is TRBV27; 12 nucleotides match TRBD1. Germline CDR1 MNHEY, CDR2 SMNVEV (reference sequence). Trimming removed 6 bases from V and 2 bases from J; junction bases left unmatched: 5. CDR3 length: 16 residues. The CDR3 sequence is CASRTGTGGAYNEQFF. The CDR3 nucleotides read TGTGCCAGCAGAACCGGGACAGGGGGCGCCTACAATGAGCAGTTCTTC.

Ten or more counts support this clonotype. The chain has TRBV30 and TRBJ2-2; D remains unclear. The CDR3 consists of 12 residues. V lost 7 bases to trimming and J lost 4 bases, with 10 bases between them. The germline gives CDR1 GTSNPN, CDR2 SVGIG (reference sequence). CDR3 bases: TGTGCCTCCCGCACAATCACCGGGGAGCTGTTTTTT. It specifies CASRTITGELFF.

This clonotype was detected a few times. The CDR3 carries no conserved terminal phenylalanine or tryptophan, so it likely arises from a read error. The chain couples TRBV5-1 to TRBJ1-1; 8 bases line up with TRBD1. The V gene's germline CDR1 is SGHRS and CDR2 YFSETQ. Trimming cost V 4 bases and J 3 bases; bases outside gene matches: 8. The CDR3 is 15 amino acids. The CDR3 nucleotides are TGCGCCAGCAGCGTGAGGACAGGGCTGGACACTGAAGCTTTCCTT. Translated, it gives CASSVRTGLDTEAFL.

In its sample, this clonotype was seen many times. The CDR3 bases are TGTGCCAGCAGTTACAGCGGAATTAACTATGGCTACACCTTC. This codes for CASSYSGINYGYTF. The chain links TRBV6-2 or TRBV6-3 to TRBJ1-2; D gene ambiguous. V was clipped by 2 bases and J by 1 base, with 8 bases between them. Germline V CDR1 and CDR2: MNHEY, SVGEGT. The CDR3 loop spans 14 amino acids.

The sample holds a few counts of this clonotype. The V and J genes are TRBV10-3 and TRBJ2-5, with D perhaps assigned TRBD1 or TRBD2 (5 bases each). The V end lost 2 bases, the J end lost 8 bases, and 12 bases lay between the germline ends. CDR1 and CDR2 from the germline V gene are ENHRY and SYGVKD. The CDR3 loop spans 13 amino acids. Written as DNA, the CDR3 is TGTGCCATCAGTGAGGAGTCAGGGAGAACCCAGTACTTC. This translates into CAISEESGRTQYF.

The genes are TRBV13 and TRBJ1-5, with 7 positions matching TRBD1. This CDR3 contains 16 residues. In germline, CDR1 is PRHDT, CDR2 FYEKMQ (reference sequence). Trimming cost V 2 bases and J 5 bases; bases outside gene matches: 9. The DNA for the CDR3 is TGTGCCAGCAGCTTAACCAGGGGGGCTCAACATCAGCCCCAGCATTTT. Its protein is CASSLTRGAQHQPQHF. Filled out from reference TRBV13 and TRBJ1-5, the complete variable domain reads AAGVIQSPRHLIKEKRETATLKCYPIPRHDTVYWYQQGPGQDPQFLISFYEKMQSDKGSIPDRFSAQQFSDYHSELNMSSLELGDSALYFCASSLTRGAQHQPQHFGDGTRLSIL.

This clonotype was seen more than once but under ten times. The CDR3 region is CASSIGDRGNQPQHF. CDR3 coding DNA: TGTGCCAGTAGTATAGGGGACAGAGGGAATCAGCCCCAGCATTTT. This chain links TRBV19 with TRBJ1-5; TRBD1 matches at 7 bases. Trimming at V came to 1 base and at J to 4 bases, leaving 4 bases not matched to a gene. Per the germline V gene, CDR1 is LNHDA and CDR2 is SQIVND (reference sequence). The CDR3 has 15 residues.

This clonotype occurred many times. The chain joins TRBV11-3 to TRBJ2-1; possible D gene TRBD1, 6 bases. Trimming removed 1 base at V and 4 bases at J, with 14 bases between. The CDR3 loop spans 16 amino acids. Germline V gene sequence: CDR1 SGHNT, CDR2 YENEEA. CDR3 bases: TGTGCCAGCAGCTTAGCCAGGGGTGTGGGATACAATGAGCAGTTCTTC. Its translation is CASSLARGVGYNEQFF.

The sample holds many counts of this clonotype. The V call is TRBV20-1, the J call TRBJ1-2; D gene ambiguous. Trimming took off 4 bases at V and 8 bases at J, with 8 bases between the two ends. The germline V gene has CDR1 DFQATT and CDR2 SNEGSKA (reference sequence). The CDR3 length is 10 residues. The CDR3 bases are TGCAGTGCTAAAGCAGTAGGCTACACCTTC. This gives the protein CSAKAVGYTF.

This clonotype was seen at least ten times. The gene calls are TRBV28 and TRBJ2-1; TRBD2 might be the D (6 bases). This CDR3 region has 14 residues. The germline CDR1 and CDR2 sequences are MDHEN and SYDVKM. Trimming took 7 bases from V and 7 from J, leaving 17 bases between them. The CDR3 spells CASTKLTSNNEQFF. The CDR3 nucleotides are TGTGCCAGCACCAAGCTCACTAGCAATAATGAGCAGTTCTTC.

This clonotype was seen more than once but under ten times. The V and J genes are TRBV4-3 and TRBJ1-5; 7 nucleotides agree with TRBD1. Per germline, CDR1 LGHNA and CDR2 YSLEER. After removal of 2 bases from V and 3 bases from J, the junction contained 7 bases not matched to a gene. This CDR3 is 16 amino acids long. The CDR3 is CASSQKVGTVNQPQHF. The CDR3 region has the DNA TGCGCCAGCAGCCAAAAAGTCGGGACAGTCAATCAGCCCCAGCATTTT.

This clonotype appeared a few times. Possible read error: a much larger clone is one base away. This CDR3 reads CASSSLAAYPKGTQYF. The DNA of the CDR3 is TGTGCCAGCAGCTCCCTAGCGGCATACCCTAAAGGGACCCAGTACTTC. This rearrangement joins TRBV12-3 or TRBV12-4 to TRBJ2-5, with TRBD2 matching over 7 bases. CDR3 length: 16 residues. The V and J ends lost 6 bases and 7 bases, in that order; junction bases with no gene match: 17.

This clonotype was picked up many times. The V gene is TRBV6-2 or TRBV6-3, the J gene TRBJ2-1; 7 positions match TRBD2. The CDR3 is 14 amino acids. Germline assignment: CDR1 MNHEY and CDR2 SVGEGT. Trimming took 4 bases from V and 9 from J; bases not matched to a gene: 9. The CDR3 DNA follows: TGTGCCAGCAGTTTGCTTGCGGGAGTGGGTGAGCAGTTCTTC. Translated, it gives CASSLLAGVGEQFF.

In its sample, this clonotype was seen many times. The rearrangement joins TRBV15 to TRBJ2-2, with D possibly matching TRBD1 (6 bases). There are 13 residues in the CDR3. Between the trimmed V and J ends, which lost 6 bases and 3 bases, there was a span of 8 bases. Germline CDR1 LNHNV, CDR2 YYDKDF (reference sequence). As DNA, the CDR3 is TGTGCCACCAGGTCAGGGGACACCGGGGAGCTGTTTTTT. It codes for CATRSGDTGELFF.